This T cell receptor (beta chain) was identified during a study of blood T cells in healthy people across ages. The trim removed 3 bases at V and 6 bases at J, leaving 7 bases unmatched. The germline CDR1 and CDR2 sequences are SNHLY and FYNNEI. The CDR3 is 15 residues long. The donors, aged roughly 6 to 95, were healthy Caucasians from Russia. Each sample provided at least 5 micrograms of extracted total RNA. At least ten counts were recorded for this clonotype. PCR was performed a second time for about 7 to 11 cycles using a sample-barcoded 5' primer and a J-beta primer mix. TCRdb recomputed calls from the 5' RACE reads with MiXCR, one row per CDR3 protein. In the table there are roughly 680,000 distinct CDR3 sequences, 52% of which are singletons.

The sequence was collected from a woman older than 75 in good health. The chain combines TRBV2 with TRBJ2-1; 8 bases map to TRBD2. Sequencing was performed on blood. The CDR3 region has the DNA TGTGCCAGCAGTGACGGGAGGGCGATAATCAATGAGCAGTTCTTC. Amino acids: CASSDGRAIINEQFF. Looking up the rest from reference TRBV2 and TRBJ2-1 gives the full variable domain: EPEVTQTPSHQVTQMGQEVILRCVPISNHLYFYWYRQILGQKVEFLVSFYNNEISEKSEIFDDQFSVERPDGSNFTLKIRSTKLEDSAMYFCASSDGRAIINEQFFGPGTRLTVL.